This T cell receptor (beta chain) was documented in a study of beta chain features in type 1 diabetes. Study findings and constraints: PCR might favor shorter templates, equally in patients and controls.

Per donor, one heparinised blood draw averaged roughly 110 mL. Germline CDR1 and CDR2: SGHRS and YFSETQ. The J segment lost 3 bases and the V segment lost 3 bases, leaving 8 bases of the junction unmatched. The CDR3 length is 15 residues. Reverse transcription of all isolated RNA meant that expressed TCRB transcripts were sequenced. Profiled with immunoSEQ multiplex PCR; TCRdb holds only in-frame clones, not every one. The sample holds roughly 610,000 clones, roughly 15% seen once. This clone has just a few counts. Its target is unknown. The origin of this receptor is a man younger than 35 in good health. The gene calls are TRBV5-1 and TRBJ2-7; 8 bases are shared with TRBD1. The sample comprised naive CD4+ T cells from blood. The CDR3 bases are TGCGCCAGCAGCTCGCACAGGGGGAAGAACTACGAGCAGTACTTC. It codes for CASSSHRGKNYEQYF.